Listed here is a single T cell receptor (beta chain). This specimen comes from a study of OX40 agonist ivuxolimab in advanced cancers. The repertoire was sequenced with immunoSEQ multiplex PCR; TCRdb's copy has only in-frame clones and lacks some. The data hold some 60,000 clones, with around 93% observed a single time. V lost 8 bases to trimming and J lost 13 bases; unmatched junction nucleotides: 5. CDR3 length: 11 amino acids. Looked up from germline, CDR1 is MGHDK and CDR2 is SYGVNS. This TCR derives from an adult with an advanced solid tumor such as melanoma, head and neck, liver or kidney cancer. This sample comprised CD4+ or CD8+ T cells sorted from blood, obtained in a trial of the OX40 agonist ivuxolimab. The chain combines TRBV25-1 with TRBJ1-4; 9 positions match TRBD1. The CDR3, as DNA: TGTGCCAGCCAGGGACAGGGAAGACTGTTTTTT. Amino acid sequence: CASQGQGRLFF.